The 31 T cell receptor beta chains reported below all come from one sample, sequenced in a study of blood T cell repertoires in COVID-19. Measured with immunoSEQ multiplex PCR; TCRdb has only the in-frame clones, and not every one. The repertoire consists of tens of thousands of clones, with just over 90% occurring once and the leading ten covering roughly 7.6%. The specimen sequenced was peripheral blood. All receptors derive from a woman in her forties with active COVID-19.

The chain is built from TRBV5-1 and TRBJ1-1; D possibly corresponds to TRBD1 (6 bases). This CDR3 comprises 15 residues. Germline CDR1 and CDR2: SGHRS and YFSETQ. V lost 4 bases, J lost 0 bases, and 13 bases lay in between. CDR3 sequence (DNA): TGCGCCAGCAGCCCGAGGGGGGGACTGAACACTGAAGCTTTCTTT. Protein sequence: CASSPRGGLNTEAFF.

The chain joins TRBV6-5 to TRBJ2-1, with D maybe TRBD1 (5 bases). Trimming cost V 5 bases and J 4 bases, with 12 bases left between them. Per germline, CDR1 MNHEY and CDR2 SVGAGI. This CDR3 has 14 residues. The CDR3 DNA is TGTGCCAGCAGTAACAGCAGGGCTTACAATGAGCAGTTCTTC. Translation gives CASSNSRAYNEQFF.

The chain recombines TRBV11-1 with TRBJ2-1; 8 bases are shared with TRBD1. The CDR3 is 16 residues long. CDR1 is SGHAT, CDR2 FQDESV, per germline (reference sequence). J gave up 1 base and V 0 bases, and 2 bases lay outside the gene matches. The CDR3 protein is CASSLARTGSYNEQFF. DNA for the CDR3: TGTGCCAGCAGCTTAGCCCGGACAGGGTCCTACAATGAGCAGTTCTTC.

The V call is TRBV15, the J call TRBJ1-5; possible D gene TRBD1, 5 bases. Germline CDR1 and CDR2: LNHNV and YYDKDF (reference sequence). The CDR3 runs 14 residues. Trimming left V 6 bases short and J 4 bases short, with 13 bases between. This chain's CDR3 is CATRQGRGNQPQHF. For the CDR3, the DNA is TGTGCCACCAGGCAGGGAAGGGGAAATCAGCCCCAGCATTTT.

This chain connects TRBV19 to TRBJ2-1; TRBD1 matches at 7 bases. Germline assignment: CDR1 LNHDA and CDR2 SQIVND (reference sequence). The CDR3 loop spans 13 amino acids. V lost 6 bases and J lost 5; bases outside the gene matches: 4. The DNA of the CDR3 is TGTGCCAGTAGACAGGGGCCTAACAATGAGCAGTTCTTC. Protein sequence: CASRQGPNNEQFF.

This clone was picked up one time. The J gene is TRBJ1-2, the V gene TRBV29-1; 8 bases line up with TRBD1. Losses at the gene ends were 6 bases for V and 3 bases for J; bases not matched to a gene: 6. The V gene's germline CDR1 is SQVTM and CDR2 ANQGSEA. There are 13 residues in the CDR3. The CDR3 nucleotides read TGCAGCGTGGCACAGGGGGTCGACTATGGCTACACCTTC. It is translated as CSVAQGVDYGYTF.

The genes are TRBV5-1 and TRBJ2-5; 7 bases fit TRBD2. The CDR3 spans 18 residues. J was trimmed by 2 bases and V by 0 bases; bases with no gene match: 13. The germline CDR1 and CDR2 sequences are SGHRS and YFSETQ. CDR3: CASSLAKRAGRSQETQYF. The CDR3 DNA reads as TGCGCCAGCAGCTTGGCCAAGAGAGCGGGGAGGAGTCAAGAGACCCAGTACTTC.

The rearrangement links TRBV19 to TRBJ2-1; 8 bases align to TRBD2. CDR3 length: 17 amino acids. V trimming: 3 bases; J trimming: 4 bases; junction bases outside the gene matches: 11. CDR1 is LNHDA and CDR2 is SQIVND in the germline V gene (reference sequence). CDR3 protein: CASSIPPPAGVYNEQFF. CDR3 DNA: TGTGCCAGTAGTATCCCCCCCCCAGCGGGGGTATACAATGAGCAGTTCTTC.

This chain connects TRBV7-2 to TRBJ2-7; TRBD2 matches 7 bases. The CDR3 extends over 18 amino acids. The germline CDR1 and CDR2 sequences are SGHTA and FQGNSA. V shed 0 bases, J shed 0 bases, and the junction held 11 bases outside the gene matches. The CDR3 reads CASSLALPSGVSSYEQYF. The CDR3 DNA follows: TGTGCCAGCAGCTTAGCGCTTCCTAGCGGTGTTAGCTCCTACGAGCAGTACTTC. Based on the CDR3 plus reference TRBV7-2 and TRBJ2-7, the full variable domain is GAGVSQSPSNKVTEKGKDVELRCDPISGHTALYWYRQSLGQGLEFLIYFQGNSAPDKSGLPSDRFSAERTGGSVSTLTIQRTQQEDSAVYLCASSLALPSGVSSYEQYFGPGTRLTVT.

CDR3 region: CASSPGLAGYNEQFF. DNA for the CDR3: TGTGCCAGCTCACCGGGCCTAGCGGGTTACAATGAGCAGTTCTTC. The chain carries TRBV18 and TRBJ2-1; 8 bases line up with TRBD2. V dropped 3 bases and J dropped 4; count of bases not matched to a gene: 5. Per germline, CDR1 KGHSH and CDR2 LQKENI. The CDR3 is made up of 15 amino acids.

V is TRBV10-3 and J is TRBJ1-4; 9 bases map to TRBD1. CDR1 is ENHRY and CDR2 is SYGVKD in the germline V gene. V trimming: 1 base; J trimming: 2 bases; junction bases outside the gene matches: 8. This CDR3 is built from 18 residues. CDR3: CAISELPLGTGTNEKLFF. In nucleotides, the CDR3 is TGTGCCATCAGTGAGTTACCCCTTGGGACAGGGACTAATGAAAAACTGTTTTTT.

This chain connects TRBV10-3 to TRBJ2-7; 11 positions agree with TRBD1. Per germline, CDR1 ENHRY and CDR2 SYGVKD. The CDR3 covers 14 residues. Germline trimming cut 7 bases from V and 4 bases from J; bases unmatched to any gene: 6. CDR3 region: CAITRDRGGYEQYF. CDR3 sequence (DNA): TGTGCCATCACCCGGGACAGGGGGGGGTACGAGCAGTACTTC.

The chain carries TRBV5-1 and TRBJ1-5; TRBD1 is a possible D gene (5 bases). CDR3 length: 14 amino acids. Per germline, CDR1 SGHRS and CDR2 YFSETQ. Trimming stripped 0 bases from V and 7 bases from J, with 11 bases between. The CDR3 protein is CASSLEAGRQPQHF. CDR3 DNA sequence: TGCGCCAGCAGCTTGGAGGCAGGGAGGCAGCCCCAGCATTTT. The full variable domain, completed using reference TRBV5-1 and TRBJ1-5, is KAGVTQTPRYLIKTRGQQVTLSCSPISGHRSVSWYQQTPGQGLQFLFEYFSETQRNKGNFPGRFSGRQFSNSRSEMNVSTLELGDSALYLCASSLEAGRQPQHFGDGTRLSIL.

The chain is built from TRBV13 and TRBJ2-2; possible D gene TRBD2, 5 bases. Germline values: CDR1 PRHDT, CDR2 FYEKMQ (reference sequence). Trimming took 0 bases from V and 3 from J, leaving 5 bases between them. This CDR3 region has 14 residues. Here the CDR3 DNA reads TGTGCCAGCAGCTTAGGGCGGGACACCGGGGAGCTGTTTTTT. Translating it yields CASSLGRDTGELFF.

This chain uses TRBV10-3 with TRBJ1-3; 11 bases agree with TRBD1. The CDR3 is made up of 15 amino acids. Trimming removed 6 bases from V and 4 bases from J; junction bases left unmatched: 5. Germline CDR1 ENHRY, CDR2 SYGVKD. The chain's CDR3 is CAIRTDRGPGNTIYF. The CDR3 nucleotides read TGTGCCATCAGAACGGACAGGGGGCCAGGAAACACCATATATTTT.

This clone was found once. The gene calls are TRBV6-1 and TRBJ2-6; TRBD1 is a possible D gene (5 bases). This CDR3 spans 19 amino acids. Between the trimmed V and J ends, which lost 3 bases and 0 bases, there was a span of 18 bases. Per germline, CDR1 MNHNS and CDR2 SASEGT. The CDR3 is CASSDISQGLGSGANVLTF. The CDR3, as DNA: TGTGCCAGCAGTGACATCTCCCAGGGCTTGGGCTCTGGGGCCAACGTCCTGACTTTC.

This rearrangement joins TRBV10-1 to TRBJ2-7; possible D gene TRBD1, 6 bases. The CDR3 covers 13 residues. Trimming removed 6 bases at V and 4 bases at J, with 13 bases between. Per germline, CDR1 WNHNN and CDR2 SYGVQD (reference sequence). CDR3 coding DNA: TGCGCCAGCAGAGAACTGACAGGTTACGAGCAGTACTTC. Translated, it gives CASRELTGYEQYF.

This chain connects TRBV2 to TRBJ2-7; D is perhaps TRBD2 (5 bases). The V and J ends lost 5 bases and 3 bases respectively, with 11 bases between them. This CDR3 has 13 residues. Germline V lookup: CDR1 SNHLY, CDR2 FYNNEI. The DNA for the CDR3 is TGTGCCAGCAGTCGGGGAAGAGGCTACGAGCAGTACTTC. This sequence encodes CASSRGRGYEQYF.

This chain uses TRBV19 with TRBJ2-3, with 7 bases lining up with TRBD1. V dropped 5 bases and J dropped 5; count of bases not matched to a gene: 7. This CDR3 has 14 amino acids. Germline CDR1 and CDR2: LNHDA and SQIVND (reference sequence). The CDR3 nucleotides are TGTGCCAGTAGTCCTGGACAGGTTGTAGATACGCAGTATTTT. This gives the protein CASSPGQVVDTQYF.

J is TRBJ2-3 and V is TRBV30; possible D gene TRBD2, 5 bases. The CDR3 totals 12 residues. Germline V gene data show CDR1 as GTSNPN and CDR2 as SVGIG (reference sequence). V lost 3 bases and J 5 bases, leaving 9 bases between the germline ends. CDR3 region: CAWRGEGDTQYF. The CDR3 region has the DNA TGTGCCTGGAGGGGCGAGGGAGATACGCAGTATTTT.

Here the CDR3 DNA reads TGTGCCAGCAGTCCTCGAGACAGGGGGACTGGCACAGATACGCAGTATTTT. Protein sequence: CASSPRDRGTGTDTQYF. V gene TRBV11-3 combines with J gene TRBJ2-3; 9 bases align to TRBD1. In germline, CDR1 is SGHNT, CDR2 YENEEA. This CDR3 is built from 17 residues. V was pared by 6 bases and J by 1 base, with 11 bases of the junction left unmatched. The full variable domain, rest sourced from reference TRBV11-3 and TRBJ2-3, is EAGVVQSPRYKIIEKKQPVAFWCNPISGHNTLYWYLQNLGQGPELLIRYENEEAVDDSQLPKDRFSAERLKGVDSTLKIQPAELGDSAVYLCASSPRDRGTGTDTQYFGPGTRLTVL.

The V gene is TRBV18, the J gene TRBJ1-3; 7 bases map to TRBD1. Germline V gene data show CDR1 as KGHSH and CDR2 as LQKENI. V was pared by 3 bases and J by 0 bases, with 14 bases of the junction left unmatched. CDR3 length: 19 residues. CDR3 bases: TGTGCCAGCTCACCTTCTATTTTGGGACAGTTATACTCTGGAAACACCATATATTTT. Protein: CASSPSILGQLYSGNTIYF.

The chain carries TRBV10-3 and TRBJ2-7, with D tentatively TRBD1 (6 bases). The germline gives CDR1 ENHRY, CDR2 SYGVKD. The CDR3 runs 14 residues. V dropped 8 bases and J dropped 4 bases, with 18 bases sitting between them. DNA of the CDR3: TGTGCCATCGGAAAGACAGGCGGGTTGTACGAGCAGTACTTC. It translates to CAIGKTGGLYEQYF.

This clone was observed a single time. The J gene is TRBJ2-1, the V gene TRBV11-3; 10 bases map to TRBD2. This CDR3 region has 15 residues. Germline CDR1 and CDR2: SGHNT and YENEEA. V was pared by 5 bases and J by 6 bases, with 7 bases of the junction left unmatched. The CDR3 nucleotides read TGTGCCAGCAGCGAAGCGGGGGGGCCTGGCAATGAGCAGTTCTTC. Translating it yields CASSEAGGPGNEQFF.

The chain carries TRBV7-2 and TRBJ1-3; no clear D gene. Germline V gene lookup returns CDR1 SGHTA and CDR2 FQGNSA. Trimming left V 5 bases short and J 2 bases short, with 13 bases between. The CDR3 length is 15 residues. The CDR3 DNA follows: TGTGCCAGCAGCGTCAGCGGGGAACCTGGAAACACCATATATTTT. It codes for CASSVSGEPGNTIYF.

The chain combines TRBV3-1 (or the pseudogene TRBV3-2) with TRBJ2-5; D not certain. The CDR3 totals 11 residues. Germline loops: CDR1 LGHDT, CDR2 YNNKEL (reference sequence). V lost 5 bases, J lost 4 bases, and 5 bases lay in between. Written as DNA, the CDR3 is TGTGCCAGCAGCGTCGGAGAGACCCAGTACTTC. Encoded protein: CASSVGETQYF.

V usage is TRBV25-1 and J usage is TRBJ2-7; 9 positions match TRBD2. From germline, CDR1 is MGHDK and CDR2 SYGVNS. The J segment lost 7 bases and the V segment lost 6 bases, leaving 10 bases of the junction unmatched. This CDR3 has 14 residues. CDR3 DNA: TGTGCCAGCAGCAGTAGCGGGGGAGGAAGGGAGCAGTACTTC. Its translation: CASSSSGGGREQYF.

The V gene is TRBV7-2, the J gene TRBJ2-1; D possibly corresponds to TRBD2 (5 bases). The V end was cut by 3 bases, the J end by 9 bases, with 12 bases between. The germline V gene has CDR1 SGHTA and CDR2 FQGNSA. This CDR3 has 13 amino acids. The CDR3 nucleotides are TGTGCCAGCAGCTTTCGACCTGGAGGTGAGCAGTTCTTC. It specifies CASSFRPGGEQFF.

This clone appeared once. The J gene is TRBJ2-2, the V gene TRBV6-6; D not certain. The CDR3 runs to 13 residues. The germline V gene has CDR1 MNHNY and CDR2 SVGAGI (reference sequence). V was pared by 5 bases and J by 4 bases, with 8 bases between. Here the CDR3 DNA reads TGTGCCAGCAGTACTCTTCTCACCGGGGAGCTGTTTTTT. Its translation: CASSTLLTGELFF.

The rearrangement uses TRBV6-5 and TRBJ1-4; a possible D gene is TRBD1 (5 bases). CDR3 length: 15 amino acids. Germline CDR1 reads MNHEY; CDR2 reads SVGAGI. Trimming pared 2 bases from V and 2 bases from J, leaving 9 bases between. The CDR3 nucleotides read TGTGCCAGCAGTTACGGGTCAGGGACTAATGAAAAACTGTTTTTT. It codes for CASSYGSGTNEKLFF.

V gene TRBV5-4 combines with J gene TRBJ2-6; TRBD1 matches 8 bases. The CDR3 is 16 residues long. The trim removed 5 bases at V and 2 bases at J, leaving 6 bases unmatched. The germline V gene has CDR1 SGHNT and CDR2 YYREEE (reference sequence). The CDR3 loop reads CASRPRTGTGANVLTF. The CDR3, as DNA: TGTGCCAGCAGGCCAAGGACAGGGACTGGGGCCAACGTCCTGACTTTC.